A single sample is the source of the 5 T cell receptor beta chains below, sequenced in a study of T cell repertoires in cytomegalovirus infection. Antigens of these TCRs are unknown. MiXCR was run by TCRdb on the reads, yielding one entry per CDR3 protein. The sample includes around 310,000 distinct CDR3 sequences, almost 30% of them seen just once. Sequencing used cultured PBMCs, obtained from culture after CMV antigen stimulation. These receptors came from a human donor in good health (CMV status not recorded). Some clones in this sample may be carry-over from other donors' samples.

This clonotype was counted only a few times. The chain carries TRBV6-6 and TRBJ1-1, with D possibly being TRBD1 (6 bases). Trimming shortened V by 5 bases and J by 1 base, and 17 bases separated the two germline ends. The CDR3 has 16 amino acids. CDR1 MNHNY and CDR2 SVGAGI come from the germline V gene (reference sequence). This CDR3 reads CASSPAGQSANTEAFF. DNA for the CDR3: TGTGCCAGCAGTCCTGCGGGACAAAGTGCGAACACTGAAGCTTTCTTT.

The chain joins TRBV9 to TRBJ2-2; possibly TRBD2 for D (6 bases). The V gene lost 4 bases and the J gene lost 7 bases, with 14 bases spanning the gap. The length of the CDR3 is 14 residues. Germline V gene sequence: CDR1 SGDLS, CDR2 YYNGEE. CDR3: CASSLRRGDGELFF. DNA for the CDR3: TGTGCCAGCAGCCTCCGGCGGGGAGACGGGGAGCTGTTTTTT.

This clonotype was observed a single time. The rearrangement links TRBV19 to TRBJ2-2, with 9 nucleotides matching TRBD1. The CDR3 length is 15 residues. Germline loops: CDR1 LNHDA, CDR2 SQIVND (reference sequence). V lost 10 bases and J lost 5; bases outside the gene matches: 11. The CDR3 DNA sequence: TGTGCCACGACCCTCGGGACAGGGAGAACCGGGGAGCTGTTTTTT. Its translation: CATTLGTGRTGELFF.

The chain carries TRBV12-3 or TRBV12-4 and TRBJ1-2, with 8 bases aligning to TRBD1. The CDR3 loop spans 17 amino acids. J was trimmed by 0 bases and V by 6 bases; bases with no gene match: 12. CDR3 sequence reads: CASSTDRAPLPNYGYTF. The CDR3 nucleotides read TGTGCCAGCAGCACGGACAGGGCCCCCCTACCTAACTATGGCTACACCTTC.

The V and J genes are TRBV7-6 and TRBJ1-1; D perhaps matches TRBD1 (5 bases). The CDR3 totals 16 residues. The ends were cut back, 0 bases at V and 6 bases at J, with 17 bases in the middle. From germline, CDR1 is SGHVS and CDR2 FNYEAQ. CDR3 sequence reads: CASSLAGGGVEAEAFF. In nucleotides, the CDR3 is TGTGCCAGCAGCTTAGCGGGGGGAGGGGTAGAGGCTGAAGCTTTCTTT.